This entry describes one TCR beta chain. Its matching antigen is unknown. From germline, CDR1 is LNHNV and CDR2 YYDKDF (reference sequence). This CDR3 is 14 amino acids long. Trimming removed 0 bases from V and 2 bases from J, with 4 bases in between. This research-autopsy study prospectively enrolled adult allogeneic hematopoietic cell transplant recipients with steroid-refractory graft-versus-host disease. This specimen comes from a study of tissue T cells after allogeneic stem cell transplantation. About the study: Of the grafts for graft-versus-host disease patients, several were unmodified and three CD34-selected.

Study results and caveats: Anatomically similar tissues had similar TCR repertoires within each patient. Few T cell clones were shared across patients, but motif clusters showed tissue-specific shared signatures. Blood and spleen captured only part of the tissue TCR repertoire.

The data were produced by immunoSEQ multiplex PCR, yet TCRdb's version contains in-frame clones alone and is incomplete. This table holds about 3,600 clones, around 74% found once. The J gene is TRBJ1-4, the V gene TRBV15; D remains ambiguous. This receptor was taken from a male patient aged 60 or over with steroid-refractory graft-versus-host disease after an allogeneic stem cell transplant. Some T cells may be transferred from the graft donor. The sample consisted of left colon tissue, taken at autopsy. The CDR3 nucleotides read TGTGCCACCAGCAGAGATCTGACTAATGAAAAACTGTTTTTT. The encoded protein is CATSRDLTNEKLFF.